This TCR beta chain was sequenced for a study of blood T cell repertoires in COVID-19. Study-level background: The United States, Italy and Spain supplied acute and convalescent COVID-19 samples. The analysed material was cDNA or gDNA that came from T cells, B-cell-depleted T cells, or PBMCs.

This CDR3 spans 13 amino acids. The V end was cut by 6 bases, the J end by 4 bases, with 15 bases between. The germline CDR1 and CDR2 sequences are GTSNPN and SVGIG (reference sequence). Per the original methods: The assay estimated nucleated cells by amplifying reference gene primers. Generated by immunoSEQ multiplex PCR, the TCRdb table keeps only in-frame clones and is missing some. That table gives V, J and clone size, and the DNA gave D and trimming. The sample includes some 220,000 clones, around 81% of them seen just once. This receptor was obtained from a woman in her sixties with acute or convalescent COVID-19. The chain combines TRBV30 with TRBJ1-1, with D hard to call. The sequenced sample consisted of peripheral blood. The CDR3 loop reads CACTRLTFTEAFF. In DNA, the CDR3 is TGTGCCTGTACCAGGTTAACCTTCACTGAAGCTTTCTTT.